The 29 T cell receptor beta chains presented below share a single source sample, sequenced in a study of blood T cells in healthy people across ages. Alongside a J-beta primer mix, a sample-barcoded 5' primer served in a second PCR lasting roughly 7 to 12 cycles. TCRdb reprocessed the 5' RACE reads with MiXCR, giving one entry per CDR3 protein. The sample has around 1,000,000 distinct CDR3 sequences, roughly two fifths seen once. The sample was blood. All receptors derive from a man between 18 and 35 years old in good health.

This clonotype was detected a few times. This rearrangement joins TRBV6-6 to TRBJ1-4; D gene uncertain. V lost 4 bases and J 4 bases, leaving 10 bases between the germline ends. Germline V gene lookup returns CDR1 MNHNY and CDR2 SVGAGI (reference sequence). CDR3 length: 14 residues. CDR3 sequence (DNA): TGTGCCAGCAGTTCCCGGGAGAATAATGAAAAACTGTTTTTT. Residues: CASSSRENNEKLFF.

This clonotype was picked up a small number of times. The V call is TRBV20-1, the J call TRBJ1-5; D is uncertain. V lost 0 bases, J lost 6 bases, and 6 bases lay in between. The CDR3 length is 12 residues. CDR1 DFQATT and CDR2 SNEGSKA come from the germline V gene (reference sequence). CDR3 sequence: CSARERSQPQHF. The CDR3 bases are TGCAGTGCTAGAGAACGAAGTCAGCCCCAGCATTTT.

The chain carries TRBV14 and TRBJ2-7, with 9 nucleotides matching TRBD1. The CDR3 has 15 residues. The germline CDR1 and CDR2 sequences are SGHDN and FVKESK. V trimming: 4 bases; J trimming: 3 bases; junction bases outside the gene matches: 7. The CDR3 DNA reads TGTGCCAGCAGCCCTTGGACAGGGGATGGCTACGAGCAGTACTTC. Amino acids: CASSPWTGDGYEQYF.

This clonotype was seen a few times. The chain links TRBV28 to TRBJ2-3, with 8 positions matching TRBD2. This CDR3 region has 15 residues. Trimming cost V 5 bases and J 1 base; bases outside gene matches: 5. Germline assignment: CDR1 MDHEN and CDR2 SYDVKM. CDR3 nucleotides: TGTGCCAGCAGTACGCGGGGGGCTGGCACAGATACGCAGTATTTT. Residues: CASSTRGAGTDTQYF.

This clonotype was seen a few times. The CDR3 DNA reads as TGTGCCAGCAGGCGACACTATAGCTCCTACGAGCAGTACTTC. Its protein product is CASRRHYSSYEQYF. The chain uses TRBV6-2 or TRBV6-3 and TRBJ2-7; no definite D call. The germline gives CDR1 MNHEY, CDR2 SVGEGT. The CDR3 covers 14 residues. Between the trimmed V and J ends, which lost 6 bases and 0 bases, there was a span of 12 bases.

The V and J genes are TRBV7-9 and TRBJ1-4; possible D gene TRBD1, 6 bases. The CDR3 is 15 amino acids. Trimming cost V 2 bases and J 3 bases, with 10 bases left between them. The germline V gene encodes CDR1 SEHNR and CDR2 FQNEAQ (reference sequence). This CDR3 reads CASSLTGSSNEKLFF. CDR3 coding DNA: TGTGCCAGCAGCTTAACAGGGAGCTCTAATGAAAAACTGTTTTTT.

V is TRBV12-3 or TRBV12-4 and J is TRBJ1-5; TRBD1 matches 8 bases. The CDR3 covers 15 residues. V lost 3 bases, J lost 3 bases, and 4 bases stayed unmatched. The CDR3 DNA is TGTGCCAGCAGTTTCTCGGGACAGGTCAATCAGCCCCAGCATTTT. This encodes CASSFSGQVNQPQHF.

The rearrangement uses TRBV7-9 and TRBJ1-6; maybe TRBD1 (6 bases). Germline V gene data show CDR1 as SEHNR and CDR2 as FQNEAQ (reference sequence). The CDR3 spans 15 residues. Trimming cost V 8 bases and J 7 bases, with 18 bases left between them. CDR3 amino acids: CASSLRRQGNSPLHF. CDR3 coding DNA: TGTGCCAGCTCCCTCCGACGCCAGGGGAATTCACCCCTCCACTTT.

Concerning this clonotype itself: A clone one base away is much larger, so this may be a read error. J is TRBJ2-1 and V is TRBV4-2; D gene uncertain. The ends were cut back, 4 bases at V and 7 bases at J, with 17 bases in the middle. Germline V gene sequence: CDR1 LGHNA, CDR2 YNFKEQ. The CDR3 totals 15 residues. This chain's CDR3 is CASSPQQPIQNEQFF. CDR3 DNA: TGTGCCAGCAGCCCGCAGCAACCGATTCAAAATGAGCAGTTCTTC.

This clonotype was seen more than once but under ten times. This chain connects TRBV9 to TRBJ1-6; D is unresolved. The V gene lost 0 bases and the J gene lost 10 bases, with 8 bases spanning the gap. The CDR3 extends over 13 amino acids. The germline CDR1 and CDR2 sequences are SGDLS and YYNGEE. Written as DNA, the CDR3 is TGTGCCAGCAGCGTAGGTCACCTGTCACCCCTCCACTTT. This gives the protein CASSVGHLSPLHF.

The rearrangement joins TRBV5-1 to TRBJ2-7, with D possibly being TRBD2 (6 bases). There are 14 residues in the CDR3. V shed 4 bases and J shed 0 bases, with 11 bases lying between them. In germline, CDR1 is SGHRS, CDR2 YFSETQ. The CDR3 DNA is TGCGCCAGCAGCGTCCGGGGGTCCTCCTACGAGCAGTACTTC. Encoded protein: CASSVRGSSYEQYF.

DNA for the CDR3: TGCGCCAGCAGCCAATCCCTCACCGGACAGGGTTCCTCTGGGGCCAACGTCCTGACTTTC. It is translated as CASSQSLTGQGSSGANVLTF. The chain combines TRBV4-1 with TRBJ2-6; 8 positions match TRBD1. The CDR3 length is 20 residues. Germline-derived CDR1 and CDR2 are MGHRA and YSYEKL. The trim removed 2 bases at V and 0 bases at J, leaving 12 bases unmatched.

This clonotype showed up just a few times. The CDR3, as DNA: TGTGCCAGCACCGAAGGCGGGGGAAACACTGAAGCTTTCTTT. Amino acids: CASTEGGGNTEAFF. This chain uses TRBV7-2 with TRBJ1-1; TRBD1 is a possible D gene (5 bases). Germline CDR1 and CDR2: SGHTA and FQGNSA. V shed 7 bases and J shed 2 bases, with 14 bases lying between them. This CDR3 is built from 14 residues.

This clonotype occurred a few times. CDR3 nucleotide sequence: TGTGCCAGCAGCGTTACCGGATCTAGCACAGATACGCAGTATTTT. It encodes CASSVTGSSTDTQYF. The V call is TRBV7-3, the J call TRBJ2-3; D uncertain. From germline, CDR1 is SGHTA and CDR2 FQGTGA. With 5 bases removed from V and 0 bases from J, the gap between germline ends came to 12 bases. The CDR3 is made up of 15 amino acids.

This clonotype appeared a few times. The chain combines TRBV20-1 with TRBJ2-1, with TRBD2 matching 7 bases. The CDR3 contains 14 residues. V was pared by 6 bases and J by 8 bases, with 13 bases of the junction left unmatched. CDR1 DFQATT and CDR2 SNEGSKA come from the germline V gene (reference sequence). The CDR3 bases are TGCAGTGCCCCGAGCGGGGACGTTTCATATGAGCAGTTCTTC. Translation: CSAPSGDVSYEQFF.

This clonotype was observed a few times. A much more abundant neighbour one base away suggests this may be a read error. This chain uses TRBV3-1 with TRBJ2-7, with D uncertain. V lost 11 bases to trimming and J lost 1 base, with 9 bases between them. Germline CDR1 is LGHDT and CDR2 is YNNKEL (reference sequence). CDR3 length: 11 amino acids. CDR3 residues: CARDLSYEQYF. The CDR3 DNA follows: TGTGCCCGCGACCTTTCCTACGAGCAGTACTTC.

This chain uses TRBV7-2 with TRBJ2-1; the D is unclear. This CDR3 region has 14 residues. The V end lost 7 bases, the J end lost 5 bases, and 15 bases lay between the germline ends. From germline, CDR1 is SGHTA and CDR2 FQGNSA. CDR3 coding DNA: TGTGCCAGCACTACTGGACGGATACACAATGAGCAGTTCTTC. This codes for CASTTGRIHNEQFF.

The chain combines TRBV28 with TRBJ1-1, with TRBD1 matching over 9 bases. CDR1 MDHEN and CDR2 SYDVKM come from the germline V gene. The CDR3 covers 14 residues. J lost 4 bases, V lost 4 bases, and 4 bases had no gene match. The CDR3: CASSWDRVSTEAFF. The CDR3 nucleotides are TGTGCCAGCAGTTGGGACAGGGTGAGCACTGAAGCTTTCTTT.

The chain combines TRBV10-3 with TRBJ1-2; D gene unclear. CDR1 and CDR2 (germline): ENHRY, SYGVKD. The CDR3 is 17 residues long. V dropped 3 bases and J dropped 0 bases, with 17 bases sitting between them. CDR3 sequence (DNA): TGTGCCATCAGTGATGTCTCTCGGCAGGAGGCTAACTATGGCTACACCTTC. It yields the protein CAISDVSRQEANYGYTF.

This chain links TRBV20-1 with TRBJ1-5, with TRBD1 matching 8 bases. J was trimmed by 5 bases and V by 4 bases; bases with no gene match: 7. This CDR3 has 14 amino acids. Germline-derived CDR1 and CDR2 are DFQATT and SNEGSKA (reference sequence). In nucleotides, the CDR3 is TGCAGTGCTAAAGGAGCGACAGGGGATCAGCCCCAGCATTTT. This encodes CSAKGATGDQPQHF.

Worth noting for this clonotype: One end of the junction varies from germline; a read error may be responsible. The rearrangement joins TRBV7-2 to TRBJ2-1; TRBD2 matches 7 bases. The CDR3 is 11 residues long. Germline values: CDR1 SGHTA, CDR2 FQGNSA. The CDR3 DNA is TGTGTCAGCAGCGGGGCCAGTGAGCGGTTCTTC. As protein: CVSSGASERFF.

This sequence joins TRBV3-1 and TRBJ2-5; 10 positions match TRBD2. Trimming at V came to 0 bases and at J to 11 bases, leaving 12 bases not matched to a gene. This CDR3 is built from 16 residues. Germline V gene sequence: CDR1 LGHDT, CDR2 YNNKEL (reference sequence). The CDR3 coding sequence is TGTGCCAGCAGCCAAGAGCTTAGCGGGGGGAACAATGAGCAGTACTTC. Its protein is CASSQELSGGNNEQYF.

J is TRBJ1-2 and V is TRBV3-1, with 7 bases identical to TRBD1. The CDR3 loop spans 14 amino acids. The V gene's germline CDR1 is LGHDT and CDR2 YNNKEL (reference sequence). The trim removed 2 bases at V and 5 bases at J, leaving 5 bases unmatched. The CDR3 protein is CASSQMTGTYGYTF. The CDR3 nucleotides are TGTGCCAGCAGCCAAATGACAGGGACTTATGGCTACACCTTC.

The sample holds many counts of this clonotype. The CDR3 DNA reads TGCAGTGCTAGAGCTCGAGCGGGGTATGACGCAGATACGCAGTATTTT. Translated, it gives CSARARAGYDADTQYF. The chain has TRBV20-1 and TRBJ2-3, with TRBD2 matching over 7 bases. With V trimmed by 1 base and J by 4 bases, 11 bases remained unmatched. This CDR3 has 16 residues. The germline V gene has CDR1 DFQATT and CDR2 SNEGSKA (reference sequence).

Concerning this clonotype itself: It may be a read error: a sequence one base away is much more abundant. The chain couples TRBV5-1 to TRBJ2-1; D unresolved. The better agreement between TRBJ2-7 and the DNA end casts doubt on the J call. The CDR3 sequence is 13 residues long. Germline V gene data show CDR1 as SGHRS and CDR2 as YFSETQ. The CDR3 loop is CASRGDSYNEQYF. The CDR3 DNA reads TGCGCCAGCAGGGGTGACTCCTACAATGAGCAGTACTTC.

V and J are TRBV7-9 and TRBJ2-3; 10 positions match TRBD2. J lost 6 bases, V lost 3 bases, and 6 bases had no gene match. Germline V CDR1 and CDR2: SEHNR, FQNEAQ (reference sequence). This CDR3 is 15 amino acids long. DNA of the CDR3: TGTGCCAGCAGCTTGAGGGGGACTAGCGAGGATACGCAGTATTTT. It encodes CASSLRGTSEDTQYF. Full variable domain (missing parts from reference TRBV7-9 and TRBJ2-3): DTGVSQNPRHKITKRGQNVTFRCDPISEHNRLYWYRQTLGQGPEFLTYFQNEAQLEKSRLLSDRFSAERPKGSFSTLEIQRTEQGDSAMYLCASSLRGTSEDTQYFGPGTRLTVL.

The chain has TRBV20-1 and TRBJ2-2; TRBD1 or TRBD2 may be the D gene (5 bases each). Germline V gene sequence: CDR1 DFQATT, CDR2 SNEGSKA (reference sequence). V was clipped by 5 bases and J by 4 bases, with 11 bases between them. The length of the CDR3 is 13 residues. The CDR3 nucleotides are TGCAGTGCTCGGTCGAGGGGCACCGGGGAGCTGTTTTTT. It encodes CSARSRGTGELFF.

This chain uses TRBV7-6 with TRBJ1-1, with D possibly TRBD1 on 5 matching bases. The CDR3 totals 17 residues. Germline loops: CDR1 SGHVS, CDR2 FNYEAQ. The V gene lost 2 bases and the J gene lost 2 bases, with 18 bases spanning the gap. The CDR3 DNA is TGTGCCAGCAGCTTATCCTTAAGGGGCCAGGCAAACACTGAAGCTTTCTTT. The encoded protein is CASSLSLRGQANTEAFF.

This CDR3 reads CASSLMGRGEIYEQYF. Written as DNA, the CDR3 is TGTGCCAGCAGCTTAATGGGCCGGGGGGAAATCTACGAGCAGTACTTC. This chain links TRBV7-2 with TRBJ2-5, with 7 bases that match TRBD2. The J call may be in error: the DNA end matches TRBJ2-7 better. Germline values: CDR1 SGHTA, CDR2 FQGNSA. The CDR3 is made up of 16 amino acids.